The TCR beta chain described here comes from a study of blood T cell repertoires in COVID-19. In the study's own analysis: Researchers report that nucleated cell counts were estimated from reference gene primer amplification. Sequencing was performed with immunoSEQ multiplex PCR; in TCRdb, only in-frame clones are kept and a portion is missing. V and J calls and clone size are as listed in that table; D and trimming were resolved from the DNA. The sample holds 400,000 to 550,000 clones, 70% to 90% seen once. Everyone who took part was roughly 18 to 89 years old, and they came from about 23 US areas. Cohorts were determined from participant-reported clinical history. This CDR3 comprises 17 residues. CDR1 and CDR2 (germline): KGHSH, LQKENI. The V and J ends lost 0 bases and 5 bases respectively, with 19 bases between them.

This receptor was obtained from a woman aged 18 to 35 with acute COVID-19. J is TRBJ1-2 and V is TRBV18; D gene ambiguous. The sequencing sample was made of PBMCs or T cells enriched from blood (not recorded which). The CDR3 DNA follows: TGTGCCAGCTCACCACCGAGTCTCAATTCGGTCATGTATGGCTACACCTTC. It yields the protein CASSPPSLNSVMYGYTF.